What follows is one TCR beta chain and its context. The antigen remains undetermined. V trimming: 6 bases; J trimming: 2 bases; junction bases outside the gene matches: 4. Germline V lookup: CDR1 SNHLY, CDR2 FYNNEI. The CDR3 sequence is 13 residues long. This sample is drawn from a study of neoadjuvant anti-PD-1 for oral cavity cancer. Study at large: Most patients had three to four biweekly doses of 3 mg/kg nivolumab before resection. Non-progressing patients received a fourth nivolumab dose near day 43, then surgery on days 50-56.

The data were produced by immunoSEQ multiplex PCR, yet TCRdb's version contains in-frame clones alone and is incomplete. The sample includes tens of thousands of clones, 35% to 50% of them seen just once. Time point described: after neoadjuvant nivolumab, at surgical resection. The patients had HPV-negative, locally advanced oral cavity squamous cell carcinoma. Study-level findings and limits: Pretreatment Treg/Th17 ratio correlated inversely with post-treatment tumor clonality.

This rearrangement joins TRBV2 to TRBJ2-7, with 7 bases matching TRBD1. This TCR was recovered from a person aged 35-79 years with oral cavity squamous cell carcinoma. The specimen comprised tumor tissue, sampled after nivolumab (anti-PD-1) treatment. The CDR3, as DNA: TGTGCCAGCAGCGACAGGGCTACCTACGAGCAGTACTTC. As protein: CASSDRATYEQYF.